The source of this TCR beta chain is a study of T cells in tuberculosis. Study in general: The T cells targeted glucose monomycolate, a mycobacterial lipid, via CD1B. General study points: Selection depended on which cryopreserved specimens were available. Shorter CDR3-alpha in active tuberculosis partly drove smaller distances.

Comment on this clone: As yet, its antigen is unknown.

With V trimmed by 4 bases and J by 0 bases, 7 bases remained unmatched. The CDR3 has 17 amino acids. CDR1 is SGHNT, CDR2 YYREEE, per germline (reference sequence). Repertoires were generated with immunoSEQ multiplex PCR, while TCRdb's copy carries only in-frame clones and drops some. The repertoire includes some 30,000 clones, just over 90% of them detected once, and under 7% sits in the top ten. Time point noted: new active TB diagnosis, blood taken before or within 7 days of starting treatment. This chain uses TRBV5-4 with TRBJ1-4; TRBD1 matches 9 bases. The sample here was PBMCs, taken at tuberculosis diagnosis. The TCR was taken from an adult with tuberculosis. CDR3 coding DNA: TGTGCCAGCAGCCGAACGGGACAGGGTTCAACTAATGAAAAACTGTTTTTT. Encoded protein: CASSRTGQGSTNEKLFF.